The 21 T cell receptor beta chains reported below all come from one sample, sequenced in a study of radiotherapy plus CTLA-4 blockade in lung cancer. Method: immunoSEQ multiplex PCR; TCRdb's copy keeps in-frame clones and lacks some. The sample includes 25,000 to 30,000 clones, 77% of them seen just once. The sample here was peripheral blood, taken from a patient treated with radiotherapy plus ipilimumab. These receptors all come from a human donor with non-small cell lung cancer that progressed on radiotherapy plus ipilimumab.

The V gene is TRBV4-1, the J gene TRBJ1-2; D perhaps matches TRBD1 (5 bases). This CDR3 is 16 amino acids long. Germline V gene data show CDR1 as MGHRA and CDR2 as YSYEKL. The ends were cut back, 1 base at V and 4 bases at J, with 16 bases in the middle. The CDR3 loop is CASSQGLTGVPYGYTF. The CDR3 DNA reads as TGCGCCAGCAGCCAAGGTCTAACAGGTGTGCCCTATGGCTACACCTTC.

This sequence joins TRBV28 and TRBJ2-2; perhaps TRBD1 as D (6 bases). V was pared by 6 bases and J by 6 bases, with 8 bases between. This CDR3 spans 12 amino acids. Germline V lookup: CDR1 MDHEN, CDR2 SYDVKM. CDR3 in DNA: TGTGCCAGCAGATCAGGGGCCGGGGAGCTGTTTTTT. It translates to CASRSGAGELFF.

The CDR3 protein is CASSLTGSTDTQYF. The CDR3 nucleotides read TGTGCCAGCAGCCTGACAGGGAGCACAGATACGCAGTATTTT. The V and J genes are TRBV7-9 and TRBJ2-3; 7 bases line up with TRBD1. From germline, CDR1 is SEHNR and CDR2 FQNEAQ (reference sequence). CDR3 length: 14 residues. The V segment lost 5 bases and the J segment 0 bases; nucleotides outside the gene matches: 2.

V gene TRBV18 combines with J gene TRBJ2-1, with D perhaps matching TRBD1 (6 bases). Germline assignment: CDR1 KGHSH and CDR2 LQKENI. V lost 4 bases and J lost 7, with 17 bases in between. The CDR3 consists of 15 residues. The CDR3 region has the DNA TGTGCCAGCTCACAGGGGGAAGGCGTGATGAATGAGCAGTTCTTC. This encodes CASSQGEGVMNEQFF.

This clone has more than one count but fewer than ten. The chain has TRBV7-9 and TRBJ2-7; D remains ambiguous. Germline assignment: CDR1 SEHNR and CDR2 FQNEAQ (reference sequence). V lost 1 base to trimming and J lost 6 bases, with 7 bases between them. The length of the CDR3 is 12 residues. CDR3 residues: CASSLDGREQYF. Written as DNA, the CDR3 is TGTGCCAGCAGCTTAGACGGCCGCGAGCAGTACTTC.

The rearrangement uses TRBV4-3 and TRBJ1-2; the D is unclear. This CDR3 contains 14 residues. CDR1 is LGHNA and CDR2 is YSLEER in the germline V gene. V was trimmed by 0 bases and J by 5 bases, leaving 10 bases between them. This CDR3 is CASSQDHAMYGYTF. DNA of the CDR3: TGCGCCAGCAGCCAAGATCACGCTATGTATGGCTACACCTTC.

The CDR3 protein is CASSRVRAFF. In DNA form, the CDR3 reads TGTGCCAGCAGCAGGGTGCGGGCTTTCTTT. The chain links TRBV28 to TRBJ1-1; TRBD1 might be the D (5 bases). Germline V gene data show CDR1 as MDHEN and CDR2 as SYDVKM. CDR3 length: 10 residues. Trimming stripped 6 bases from V and 11 bases from J, with 10 bases between.

The chain couples TRBV27 to TRBJ2-1; the D gene is possibly TRBD1 (6 bases). Germline-derived CDR1 and CDR2 are MNHEY and SMNVEV (reference sequence). CDR3 size: 16 residues. V gave up 6 bases and J gave up 0 bases, with 15 bases separating them. CDR3 sequence (DNA): TGTGCCAGCAGCCTCTGGACAGTCAGCTCCTACAATGAGCAGTTCTTC. It specifies CASSLWTVSSYNEQFF.

J is TRBJ1-2 and V is TRBV6-1, with 9 bases aligning to TRBD1. The CDR3 runs to 14 residues. After removal of 6 bases from V and 9 bases from J, the junction contained 11 bases not matched to a gene. Germline-derived CDR1 and CDR2 are MNHNS and SASEGT. CDR3 DNA sequence: TGTGCCAGCAGCTCCGGGACAGGGAAAGGAAGCTACACCTTC. This sequence encodes CASSSGTGKGSYTF.

V usage is TRBV28 and J usage is TRBJ1-1, with 9 bases matching TRBD1. Trimming took 5 bases from V and 4 from J; bases not matched to a gene: 11. CDR1 is MDHEN and CDR2 is SYDVKM in the germline V gene. The CDR3 sequence is 16 residues long. CDR3 DNA: TGTGCCAGCAGTCCCCACGGACAGGGGCGAAGCACTGAAGCTTTCTTT. The encoded protein is CASSPHGQGRSTEAFF.

The rearrangement links TRBV6-4 to TRBJ2-3; D gene ambiguous. Trimming stripped 6 bases from V and 0 bases from J, with 7 bases between. This CDR3 comprises 13 residues. Germline V gene sequence: CDR1 MRHNA, CDR2 SNTAGT. The CDR3 DNA reads as TGTGCCAGCAGCCGGACGAGCACAGATACGCAGTATTTT. This codes for CASSRTSTDTQYF.

Worth noting for this clone: The sample carries other DNA sequences with the same CDR3. J is TRBJ1-1 and V is TRBV14; D perhaps matches TRBD1 (5 bases). Germline V gene data show CDR1 as SGHDN and CDR2 as FVKESK. This CDR3 is 16 amino acids long. With 3 bases removed from V and 2 bases from J, the gap between germline ends came to 16 bases. The CDR3 region has the DNA TGTGCCAGCAGCCAGGGCTTGGGACTGCTAAACACTGAAGCTTTCTTT. Translated: CASSQGLGLLNTEAFF.

In DNA, the CDR3 is TGTGCCAGCAGCGCTCCGGGGATCTATGGCTACACCTTC. As protein: CASSAPGIYGYTF. The chain joins TRBV7-9 to TRBJ1-2; D gene uncertain. CDR3 length equals 13 residues. V was clipped by 5 bases and J by 4 bases, with 11 bases between them. The germline V gene encodes CDR1 SEHNR and CDR2 FQNEAQ (reference sequence).

This rearrangement joins TRBV7-8 to TRBJ1-4; unclear D gene. This CDR3 has 18 amino acids. Germline V gene lookup returns CDR1 SGHVS and CDR2 FQNEAQ. V was clipped by 1 base and J by 1 base, with 16 bases between them. The CDR3 loop is CASSLVATQYLTNEKLFF. The CDR3 bases are TGTGCCAGCAGCTTAGTGGCGACTCAGTATTTAACTAATGAAAAACTGTTTTTT.

The genes are TRBV7-3 and TRBJ2-1, with unresolved D. Trimming cost V 5 bases and J 0 bases, with 11 bases left between them. Per germline, CDR1 SGHTA and CDR2 FQGTGA. This CDR3 is built from 15 residues. CDR3 DNA: TGTGCCAGCAGCCCCAGGCGCTCCTCCTACAATGAGCAGTTCTTC. Translating it yields CASSPRRSSYNEQFF.

The V call is TRBV28, the J call TRBJ1-6, with D possibly being TRBD1 (5 bases). The CDR3 is 18 amino acids. V dropped 7 bases and J dropped 1 base, with 20 bases sitting between them. Germline assignment: CDR1 MDHEN and CDR2 SYDVKM. The CDR3 DNA reads TGTGCCAGCAAAAACCCGGACTCAAAGGGGTCCTATAATTCACCCCTCCACTTT. As protein: CASKNPDSKGSYNSPLHF.

This rearrangement joins TRBV2 to TRBJ1-5; possible D gene TRBD1, 6 bases. Germline loops: CDR1 SNHLY, CDR2 FYNNEI. This CDR3 has 15 residues. Deletions cut 2 bases from V and 2 bases from J, with 10 bases between. This CDR3 reads CASSEQGQRNQPQHF. The CDR3 region has the DNA TGTGCCAGCAGTGAACAAGGACAGCGCAATCAGCCCCAGCATTTT.

The rearrangement links TRBV27 to TRBJ1-2; TRBD1 matches at 8 bases. There are 14 residues in the CDR3. Germline-derived CDR1 and CDR2 are MNHEY and SMNVEV (reference sequence). The ends lost 4 bases at V and 0 bases at J; junction bases unmatched: 1. The CDR3 loop reads CASSSTGANYGYTF. The CDR3 DNA follows: TGTGCCAGCAGTTCGACAGGGGCTAACTATGGCTACACCTTC.

V is TRBV19 and J is TRBJ2-3, with 9 positions matching TRBD1. The CDR3 totals 16 residues. The V segment lost 5 bases and the J segment 1 base; nucleotides outside the gene matches: 7. CDR1 and CDR2 from the germline V gene are LNHDA and SQIVND (reference sequence). CDR3 nucleotides: TGTGCCAGTAGTTTGGACAGGGGTGATGGCACAGATACGCAGTATTTT. The encoded protein is CASSLDRGDGTDTQYF.

V and J are TRBV6-6 and TRBJ1-2; 10 nucleotides align to TRBD1. Germline V gene sequence: CDR1 MNHNY, CDR2 SVGAGI (reference sequence). V dropped 6 bases and J dropped 8; count of bases not matched to a gene: 9. The CDR3 covers 14 residues. The DNA of the CDR3 is TGTGCCAGCAGCCGGGGACAGGGGTTTTGGGGCTACACCTTC. Translating gives CASSRGQGFWGYTF.

The chain has TRBV27 and TRBJ1-5; D uncertain. This CDR3 region has 10 residues. The germline V and J ends were trimmed by 9 bases and 5 bases, with 5 bases remaining between them. The germline V gene encodes CDR1 MNHEY and CDR2 SMNVEV (reference sequence). The CDR3 loop is CASGYQPQHF. The CDR3 coding sequence is TGTGCCAGTGGGTATCAGCCCCAGCATTTT.